The clone carrying this T cell receptor (beta chain) has at least ten counts. What it binds is unknown. This record belongs to a study of neurological immune-mediated disorders. General study findings and limits: The multiple sclerosis repertoire cluster was not associated with any clinical or MRI feature, with the authors stating that larger cohorts are needed.

The authors made cDNA by 5'RACE with 10-nucleotide random UMIs. Via MiXCR, TCRdb re-called the 5' RACE reads, giving one row per CDR3 protein. The sample lists 45,000 to 65,000 distinct CDR3 sequences, more than 4% occurring once. The material sequenced was PBMCs. This sequence was found in a man aged 50 to 60 with multiple sclerosis.

The CDR3 loop reads CASSLEGGGTEAFF. As DNA, the CDR3 is TGTGCCAGCAGCTTGGAAGGGGGTGGTACTGAAGCTTTCTTT. The V and J genes are TRBV5-5 and TRBJ1-1; possibly TRBD1 for D (6 bases). This CDR3 has 14 residues. CDR1 and CDR2 (germline): SGHKS, YYEKEE (reference sequence). The ends were cut back, 0 bases at V and 5 bases at J, with 11 bases in the middle.